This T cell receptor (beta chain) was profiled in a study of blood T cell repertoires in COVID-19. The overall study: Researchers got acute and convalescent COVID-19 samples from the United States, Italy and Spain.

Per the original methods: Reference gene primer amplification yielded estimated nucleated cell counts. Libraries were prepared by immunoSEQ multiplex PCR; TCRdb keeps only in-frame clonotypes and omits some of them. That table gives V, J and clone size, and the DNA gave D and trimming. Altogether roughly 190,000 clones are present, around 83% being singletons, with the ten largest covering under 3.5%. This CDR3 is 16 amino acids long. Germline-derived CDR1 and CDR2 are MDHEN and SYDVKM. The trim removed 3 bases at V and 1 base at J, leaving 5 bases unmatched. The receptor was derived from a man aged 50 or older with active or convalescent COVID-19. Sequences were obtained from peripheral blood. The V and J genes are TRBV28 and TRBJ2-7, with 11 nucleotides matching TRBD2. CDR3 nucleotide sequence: TGTGCCAGCAGTTTTTACACTAGCGGGAGTTCCTACGAGCAGTACTTC. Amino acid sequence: CASSFYTSGSSYEQYF.